What follows is one T cell receptor (beta chain) and its context. This sample stems from a study of T cell responses to AZD1222 COVID-19 vaccine. Generated by immunoSEQ multiplex PCR, the TCRdb table keeps only in-frame clones and is missing some. This sample has some 120,000 clones, with about nine tenths found just once. Trimming removed 4 bases from V and 7 bases from J, with 14 bases in between. Germline CDR1 is SGDLS and CDR2 is YYNGEE. This CDR3 is 13 amino acids long. The specimen comprised peripheral blood, sampled on day 0 of AZD1222 vaccination. The TCR was taken from an adult in good health. This chain connects TRBV9 to TRBJ1-2; tentatively, D is TRBD1 (5 bases). CDR3 in DNA: TGTGCCAGCAGCACCGGGACTCCTTTTGGCTACACCTTC. Its protein is CASSTGTPFGYTF.